This TCR beta chain was obtained from a study of T cell clusters in autoimmune cytopenias. Judged by frequency, this clonotype is medium-sized. TRB was amplified from approximately 230 ng of peripheral blood genomic DNA per sample. Per the germline V gene, CDR1 is GTSNPN and CDR2 is SVGIG (reference sequence). The CDR3 runs 14 residues. TRB was amplified by touch-down multiplex PCR, primer pools A and B combined. After re-calling the multiplex PCR reads, TCRdb lists one entry per CDR3 protein, DNA absent. The repertoire table contains roughly 3,000 distinct CDR3 sequences. Sample: peripheral blood. The receptor's source is a human donor with an autoimmune cytopenia or autoimmune hepatitis (not recorded which). The chain links TRBV30 to TRBJ1-2; TCRdb's D call of TRBD1 is untestable without DNA. CDR3 sequence: CAWSVLWAGHGYTF.